Each of the 16 T cell receptor beta chains below was sequenced from the same sample in a study of cytomegalovirus exposure and HLA in healthy donors. PCR employed 60 Vbeta and 13 Jbeta primers. Assay used: immunoSEQ multiplex PCR; TCRdb lists only in-frame clones, some missing. Its listing shows under 100,000 clones. Sequencing was performed on PBMCs. The source of these receptors is a woman in her twenties or thirties in good health and CMV-seronegative.

The chain joins TRBV9 to TRBJ2-1, with 9 bases that match TRBD2. Germline assignment: CDR1 SGDLS and CDR2 YYNGEE. The length of the CDR3 is 15 residues. The ends lost 3 bases at V and 8 bases at J; junction bases unmatched: 9. CDR3: CASSALWRGGHEQFF. The CDR3 DNA follows: TGTGCCAGCAGCGCCCTCTGGCGGGGGGGCCATGAGCAGTTCTTC.

This chain uses TRBV7-9 with TRBJ1-1, with D unresolved. The germline CDR1 and CDR2 sequences are SEHNR and FQNEAQ (reference sequence). Trimming shortened V by 1 base and J by 3 bases, and 12 bases separated the two germline ends. The CDR3 is 15 amino acids. The CDR3 region is CASSLVAFEDTEAFF. Here the CDR3 DNA reads TGTGCCAGCAGCTTAGTCGCCTTCGAGGACACTGAAGCTTTCTTT.

The V and J genes are TRBV6-5 and TRBJ1-1, with no clear D. The CDR3 totals 14 residues. V was cut by 9 bases and J by 2 bases, with 16 bases left in between. The germline CDR1 and CDR2 sequences are MNHEY and SVGAGI. The CDR3 DNA follows: TGTGCCAGTGCCTTAGCGGAGGGAAACACTGAAGCTTTCTTT. The encoded protein is CASALAEGNTEAFF.

The rearrangement links TRBV6-1 to TRBJ2-5, with D tentatively TRBD2 (6 bases). The ends were cut back, 6 bases at V and 2 bases at J, with 16 bases in the middle. Germline assignment: CDR1 MNHNS and CDR2 SASEGT. The CDR3 has 15 residues. In nucleotides, the CDR3 is TGTGCCAGCAGACGCCGCGGAGGGGAACAAGAGACCCAGTACTTC. Protein sequence: CASRRRGGEQETQYF.

The V call is TRBV19, the J call TRBJ2-2, with a tentative D call TRBD1 (6 bases). Germline V gene sequence: CDR1 LNHDA, CDR2 SQIVND (reference sequence). The V end lost 5 bases, the J end lost 0 bases, and 13 bases lay between the germline ends. CDR3 length: 16 amino acids. The CDR3: CASSPRGRSNTGELFF. DNA for the CDR3: TGTGCCAGTAGTCCCAGGGGTAGGTCGAACACCGGGGAGCTGTTTTTT.

The rearrangement links TRBV27 to TRBJ2-7; 8 nucleotides match TRBD2. The V and J ends lost 5 bases and 5 bases, in that order; junction bases with no gene match: 8. Germline V gene sequence: CDR1 MNHEY, CDR2 SMNVEV (reference sequence). The CDR3 extends over 14 amino acids. CDR3 nucleotide sequence: TGTGCCAGCAGTCCGGGACTAGAGAGCCACGAGCAGTACTTC. This encodes CASSPGLESHEQYF.

The chain combines TRBV29-1 with TRBJ1-5; D may be TRBD1 (5 bases). Germline V gene data show CDR1 as SQVTM and CDR2 as ANQGSEA. The CDR3 is 13 amino acids. The V end lost 3 bases, the J end lost 5 bases, and 11 bases lay between the germline ends. In DNA form, the CDR3 reads TGCAGCGTTGAGGAGCAGGGCTATCAGCCCCAGCATTTT. It yields the protein CSVEEQGYQPQHF.

The V call is TRBV5-1, the J call TRBJ2-5; 8 nucleotides line up with TRBD1. With the DNA end fitting TRBJ2-7 better, the J assignment may be wrong. The CDR3 sequence is 14 residues long. Germline-derived CDR1 and CDR2 are SGHRS and YFSETQ. The CDR3 DNA reads TGCGCCAGCAGCTTGGGGACAGGGCTCTACGAGCAGTACTTC. This translates into CASSLGTGLYEQYF.

The rearrangement joins TRBV21-1 to TRBJ1-6. TRBV21-1 is shown as a pseudogene. The CDR3 covers 13 residues. CDR3 protein: CASRGRDNSPLHF. In DNA form, the CDR3 reads TGTGCCAGCCGGGGGAGGGATAATTCACCCCTCCACTTT.

The CDR3 DNA reads TGTGCCTGGAAGACAGGGGACGGTTCACCCCTCCACTTT. Translated: CAWKTGDGSPLHF. This chain joins TRBV30 and TRBJ1-6, with 8 bases identical to TRBD1. After removal of 4 bases from V and 9 bases from J, the junction contained 5 bases not matched to a gene. Germline CDR1 and CDR2: GTSNPN and SVGIG (reference sequence). This CDR3 comprises 13 residues.

The chain recombines TRBV5-4 with TRBJ1-2; the match to TRBD1 covers 9 bases. CDR1 and CDR2 from the germline V gene are SGHNT and YYREEE (reference sequence). The CDR3 has 15 residues. V dropped 1 base and J dropped 5; count of bases not matched to a gene: 6. This CDR3 is CASSLRTGGAYGYTF. The CDR3 nucleotides read TGTGCCAGCAGCTTGAGAACAGGGGGCGCGTATGGCTACACCTTC.

The genes are TRBV7-6 and TRBJ2-7, with 7 bases fitting TRBD2. The CDR3 has 17 residues. The V gene end was trimmed by 1 base and the J gene end by 0 bases; junction bases not matched to a gene: 9. Per the germline V gene, CDR1 is SGHVS and CDR2 is FNYEAQ. The CDR3 DNA sequence: TGTGCCAGCAGCTTAGGATTGGGTAGCGGGCCCTCCTACGAGCAGTACTTC. This codes for CASSLGLGSGPSYEQYF.

This chain connects TRBV2 to TRBJ2-3; D uncertain. Germline V CDR1 and CDR2: SNHLY, FYNNEI. Trimming left V 8 bases short and J 11 bases short, with 17 bases between. The CDR3 contains 12 residues. The DNA for the CDR3 is TGTGCCAGCGAACGACTTTCAGATCTGCAGTATTTT. It codes for CASERLSDLQYF. The full variable domain, its missing parts supplied by reference TRBV2 and TRBJ2-3, is EPEVTQTPSHQVTQMGQEVILRCVPISNHLYFYWYRQILGQKVEFLVSFYNNEISEKSEIFDDQFSVERPDGSNFTLKIRSTKLEDSAMYFCASERLSDLQYFGPGTRLTVL.

The rearrangement joins TRBV7-2 to TRBJ1-1; D is possibly TRBD1 (6 bases). The length of the CDR3 is 16 residues. Looked up from germline, CDR1 is SGHTA and CDR2 is FQGNSA. V was clipped by 0 bases and J by 0 bases, with 11 bases between them. CDR3 loop: CASSLAGGRVNTEAFF. The CDR3 coding sequence is TGTGCCAGCAGCTTAGCCGGGGGGCGGGTGAACACTGAAGCTTTCTTT.

The chain links TRBV7-6 to TRBJ2-3; 9 positions agree with TRBD2. J lost 2 bases, V lost 2 bases, and 5 bases had no gene match. This CDR3 is 16 amino acids long. Germline CDR1 reads SGHVS; CDR2 reads FNYEAQ. The CDR3 is CASSLPAGGHTDTQYF. CDR3 bases: TGTGCCAGCAGCTTACCAGCGGGAGGACACACAGATACGCAGTATTTT.

Worth noting for this clone: A junction end diverges from the germline sequence, so it may reflect a read error. The CDR3 region has the DNA TGTGCCGGCAGGGGGCCGAACACTGAAGCTTTCTTT. This translates into CAGRGPNTEAFF. The chain uses TRBV28 and TRBJ1-1; 8 bases match TRBD1. Germline lookup yields CDR1 MDHEN and CDR2 SYDVKM. The CDR3 is 12 residues long.